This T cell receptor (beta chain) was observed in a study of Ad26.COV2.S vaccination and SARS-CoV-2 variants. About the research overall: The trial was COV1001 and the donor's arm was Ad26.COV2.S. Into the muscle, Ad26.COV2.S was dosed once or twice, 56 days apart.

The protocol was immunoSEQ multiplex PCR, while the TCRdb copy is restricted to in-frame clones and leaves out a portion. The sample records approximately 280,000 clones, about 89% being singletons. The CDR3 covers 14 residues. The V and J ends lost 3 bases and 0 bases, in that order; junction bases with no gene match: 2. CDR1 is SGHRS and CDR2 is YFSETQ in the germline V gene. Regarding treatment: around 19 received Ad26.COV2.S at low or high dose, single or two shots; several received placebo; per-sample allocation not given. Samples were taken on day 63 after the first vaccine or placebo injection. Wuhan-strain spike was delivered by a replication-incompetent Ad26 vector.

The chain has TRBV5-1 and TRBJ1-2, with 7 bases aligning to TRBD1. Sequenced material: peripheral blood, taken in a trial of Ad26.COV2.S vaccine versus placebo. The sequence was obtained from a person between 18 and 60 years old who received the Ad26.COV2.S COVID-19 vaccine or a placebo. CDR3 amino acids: CASSWTGANYGYTF. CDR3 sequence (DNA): TGCGCCAGCAGCTGGACAGGAGCTAACTATGGCTACACCTTC.